This TCR beta chain emerged from a study of blood T cell repertoires in COVID-19. At the level of the study: T cells, B-cell-depleted T cells, or PBMCs supplied cDNA or gDNA.

Data came from immunoSEQ multiplex PCR; TCRdb stores just in-frame clones and leaves some out. The top ten hold approximately 0.55% of the sample, which has 150,000 to 180,000 clones, about 90% seen once. Trimming at V came to 5 bases and at J to 2 bases, leaving 4 bases not matched to a gene. Germline V gives CDR1 SNHLY, CDR2 FYNNEI. The CDR3 covers 14 residues. Sequenced sample: peripheral blood. This sequence was found in a man aged 50 to 59 with acute or convalescent COVID-19. V and J are TRBV2 and TRBJ2-5, with 8 bases aligning to TRBD1. The CDR3 here is CASSPDRVQETQYF. CDR3 nucleotide sequence: TGTGCCAGCAGTCCGGACAGGGTTCAAGAGACCCAGTACTTC.